The 5 T cell receptor beta chains listed next were all sequenced from one sample in a study of blood T cell repertoires in COVID-19. Here immunoSEQ multiplex PCR was the method, and the copy in TCRdb shows in-frame clones only, minus some. The repertoire has around 99,000 clones, approximately 90% of them found once; the top ten carry 5.1%. Source material: peripheral blood. Receptors originate from a man aged 50 or older with acute or convalescent COVID-19.

The chain combines TRBV10-3 with TRBJ2-6, with D perhaps TRBD2 (7 bases). V was trimmed by 0 bases and J by 0 bases, leaving 15 bases between them. The CDR3 runs to 19 residues. Per the germline V gene, CDR1 is ENHRY and CDR2 is SYGVKD. The CDR3 coding sequence is TGTGCCATCAGTGAGTCGGTTAGGGGGGGTAACTCTGGGGCCAACGTCCTGACTTTC. Protein sequence: CAISESVRGGNSGANVLTF.

The chain employs TRBV2 and TRBJ2-2; D is undetermined. The CDR3 extends over 13 amino acids. Trimming took 7 bases from V and 7 from J, leaving 13 bases between them. Germline loops: CDR1 SNHLY, CDR2 FYNNEI. The CDR3 nucleotides read TGTGCCAGCATCCTGGAGAAGGTCGGGGAGCTGTTTTTT. Translated: CASILEKVGELFF. Together with reference TRBV2 and TRBJ2-2, the CDR3 gives the full variable domain: EPEVTQTPSHQVTQMGQEVILRCVPISNHLYFYWYRQILGQKVEFLVSFYNNEISEKSEIFDDQFSVERPDGSNFTLKIRSTKLEDSAMYFCASILEKVGELFFGEGSRLTVL.

The J gene is TRBJ2-1, the V gene TRBV6-4; weak D call: TRBD2 (6 bases). CDR3 size: 15 residues. Germline V CDR1 and CDR2: MRHNA, SNTAGT. V gave up 4 bases and J gave up 2 bases, with 12 bases separating them. CDR3 DNA: TGTGCCAGCAGTGTGTCTAGCGTCACCTACAATGAGCAGTTCTTC. It specifies CASSVSSVTYNEQFF.

The CDR3 DNA sequence: TGTGCCAGCAGTTTAGCTAGCGGGTCCAACAACAATGAGCAGTTCTTC. Amino acid sequence: CASSLASGSNNNEQFF. The chain links TRBV28 to TRBJ2-1; 8 nucleotides match TRBD2. Losses at the gene ends were 2 bases for V and 5 bases for J; bases not matched to a gene: 8. The CDR3 loop spans 16 amino acids. Germline V gene data show CDR1 as MDHEN and CDR2 as SYDVKM.

The gene calls are TRBV7-2 and TRBJ2-7; maybe TRBD2 (5 bases). Looked up from germline, CDR1 is SGHTA and CDR2 is FQGNSA. The V gene lost 7 bases and the J gene lost 0 bases, with 13 bases spanning the gap. The CDR3 is made up of 14 amino acids. CDR3: CASNLGSSSYEQYF. The CDR3 DNA follows: TGTGCCAGCAATCTAGGGAGCAGCTCCTACGAGCAGTACTTC.